A single sample is the source of the 30 T cell receptor beta chains below, sequenced in a study of cytomegalovirus exposure and HLA in healthy donors. The assay was immunoSEQ multiplex PCR, and TCRdb's table has in-frame clones only and misses some. The table has tens of thousands of clones, more than 70% seen once. The source material was PBMCs. These receptors were obtained from a woman between 18 and 29 years old in good health and CMV-seronegative.

This clone was counted once. The chain links TRBV5-6 to TRBJ2-1, with 10 bases identical to TRBD2. Germline CDR1 is SGHDT and CDR2 is YYEEEE. The V gene end was trimmed by 4 bases and the J gene end by 3 bases; junction bases not matched to a gene: 7. This CDR3 has 16 amino acids. CDR3 loop: CASSAAPSGGYNEQFF. CDR3 coding DNA: TGTGCCAGCAGCGCGGCTCCTAGCGGGGGCTACAATGAGCAGTTCTTC.

The chain has TRBV4-2 and TRBJ2-5, with D possibly matching TRBD2 (6 bases). The CDR3 totals 16 residues. V was cut by 3 bases and J by 0 bases, with 14 bases left in between. Germline V gene data show CDR1 as LGHNA and CDR2 as YNFKEQ. The CDR3 sequence is CASSQLSRGNQETQYF. CDR3 DNA sequence: TGTGCCAGCAGCCAGTTGAGTCGGGGGAACCAAGAGACCCAGTACTTC.

The CDR3 DNA is TGTGCCAGCAGCTACCGGACTAGCGATACGCAGTATTTT. This codes for CASSYRTSDTQYF. This sequence joins TRBV5-8 and TRBJ2-3; TRBD2 agrees at 8 bases. The CDR3 is 13 amino acids. Per germline, CDR1 SGHTS and CDR2 YDEGEE. The junction had 3 bases not matched to a gene; V was cut back by 3 bases and J by 6 bases.

The J gene is TRBJ2-5, the V gene TRBV7-7, with D perhaps matching TRBD1 (5 bases). Germline values: CDR1 SSHAT, CDR2 FNYEAQ (reference sequence). The ends were cut back, 5 bases at V and 2 bases at J, with 12 bases in the middle. This CDR3 comprises 14 residues. The CDR3 here is CASSPRTRQETQYF. The CDR3 DNA follows: TGTGCCAGCAGCCCAAGGACACGACAAGAGACCCAGTACTTC.

The chain links TRBV7-9 to TRBJ2-5; TRBD1 might be the D (6 bases). The CDR3 runs to 17 residues. V was cut by 6 bases and J by 2 bases, with 22 bases left in between. Germline assignment: CDR1 SEHNR and CDR2 FQNEAQ (reference sequence). CDR3 DNA sequence: TGTGCCAGCAGTACCTACCGGGACACCTCCTTTCAAGAGACCCAGTACTTC. Its translation: CASSTYRDTSFQETQYF.

The V gene is TRBV7-2, the J gene TRBJ2-7, with D possibly being TRBD2 (7 bases). Germline CDR1 is SGHTA and CDR2 is FQGNSA. CDR3 length: 18 residues. V shed 3 bases and J shed 2 bases, with 23 bases lying between them. Here the CDR3 reads CASSLNVGGGPTTYEQYF. CDR3 DNA sequence: TGTGCCAGCAGCTTGAACGTAGGGGGGGGCCCCACTACCTACGAGCAGTACTTC.

The rearrangement uses TRBV27 and TRBJ1-1, with a possible D match to TRBD1 (6 bases). This CDR3 has 17 residues. V lost 5 bases and J lost 6, with 25 bases in between. In germline, CDR1 is MNHEY, CDR2 SMNVEV (reference sequence). In DNA form, the CDR3 reads TGTGCCAGCAGTCCCCCGGGAGGGGGAATAAGGCGCGCTGAAGCTTTCTTT. Amino acids: CASSPPGGGIRRAEAFF.

J is TRBJ2-7 and V is TRBV4-1; 7 nucleotides align to TRBD2. The CDR3 consists of 19 residues. V was pared by 4 bases and J by 0 bases, with 18 bases of the junction left unmatched. Germline V gene lookup returns CDR1 MGHRA and CDR2 YSYEKL. This CDR3 is CASSLRIARMERDSYEQYF. The CDR3 DNA follows: TGCGCCAGCAGCCTACGAATCGCCCGGATGGAGCGGGACTCCTACGAGCAGTACTTC.

The chain has TRBV14 and TRBJ2-1; 8 bases are a match to TRBD2. The CDR3 length is 16 residues. Per germline, CDR1 SGHDN and CDR2 FVKESK. Trimming removed 3 bases from V and 1 base from J; junction bases left unmatched: 5. The CDR3: CASSHPTGGSYNEQFF. The CDR3 DNA reads TGTGCCAGCAGCCACCCCACGGGGGGGTCCTACAATGAGCAGTTCTTC.

This chain connects TRBV20-1 to TRBJ2-1; D is uncertain. The CDR3 length is 10 residues. With 6 bases removed from V and 10 bases from J, the gap between germline ends came to 10 bases. Germline CDR1 and CDR2: DFQATT and SNEGSKA (reference sequence). Here the CDR3 reads CSALKHEQFF. The DNA of the CDR3 is TGCAGTGCCCTTAAGCACGAGCAGTTCTTC.

The V call is TRBV6-6, the J call TRBJ2-2; the match to TRBD2 covers 11 bases. The V gene end was trimmed by 1 base and the J gene end by 8 bases; junction bases not matched to a gene: 6. Germline V lookup: CDR1 MNHNY, CDR2 SVGAGI (reference sequence). The CDR3 is made up of 16 amino acids. CDR3 sequence reads: CASSYYLAGGPGELFF. The CDR3 DNA reads as TGTGCCAGCAGTTACTACCTAGCGGGGGGCCCAGGGGAGCTGTTTTTT.

This clone was seen only once. The rearrangement uses TRBV6-1 and TRBJ2-3; a weak D match, TRBD1 (6 bases). V dropped 1 base and J dropped 6 bases, with 14 bases sitting between them. Looked up from germline, CDR1 is MNHNS and CDR2 is SASEGT. This CDR3 contains 15 residues. The CDR3 loop reads CASSEGPSGGDTQYF. The CDR3 bases are TGTGCCAGCAGTGAAGGGCCCAGTGGGGGCGATACGCAGTATTTT.

This chain connects TRBV28 to TRBJ1-1, with 7 bases matching TRBD1. The CDR3 totals 13 residues. The V gene end was trimmed by 6 bases and the J gene end by 7 bases; junction bases not matched to a gene: 8. Germline-derived CDR1 and CDR2 are MDHEN and SYDVKM. The CDR3: CASSSGGSGEAFF. The CDR3 DNA is TGTGCCAGCAGCTCAGGGGGTTCGGGTGAAGCTTTCTTT.

The chain is built from TRBV15 and TRBJ1-1, with 9 bases aligning to TRBD1. The CDR3 runs 18 residues. The V gene end was trimmed by 0 bases and the J gene end by 6 bases; junction bases not matched to a gene: 14. Germline V CDR1 and CDR2: LNHNV, YYDKDF (reference sequence). DNA for the CDR3: TGTGCCACCAGCAGAGATAGTATTGGACAGGGGTTAAGATCTGAAGCTTTCTTT. Translation gives CATSRDSIGQGLRSEAFF. The whole variable domain, remainder taken from reference TRBV15 and TRBJ1-1, is DAMVIQNPRYQVTQFGKPVTLSCSQTLNHNVMYWYQQKSSQAPKLLFHYYDKDFNNEADTPDNFQSRRPNTSFCFLDIRSPGLGDTAMYLCATSRDSIGQGLRSEAFFGQGTRLTVV.

The chain combines TRBV27 with TRBJ2-1, with a weak D call TRBD1 (5 bases). Germline V gene sequence: CDR1 MNHEY, CDR2 SMNVEV (reference sequence). The CDR3 runs 14 residues. V lost 1 base and J lost 4, with 8 bases in between. CDR3 DNA sequence: TGTGCCAGCAGTTTATACGACAGTTACAATGAGCAGTTCTTC. Encoded protein: CASSLYDSYNEQFF.

This clone was observed a single time. The chain employs TRBV29-1 and TRBJ1-1; TRBD1 is a possible D gene (6 bases). V lost 6 bases and J lost 0, with 14 bases in between. In germline, CDR1 is SQVTM, CDR2 ANQGSEA. The CDR3 is made up of 14 amino acids. The CDR3: CSVAVGQMNTEAFF. The CDR3 DNA follows: TGCAGCGTCGCCGTAGGACAGATGAACACTGAAGCTTTCTTT.

The chain joins TRBV7-6 to TRBJ2-2; 9 nucleotides align to TRBD2. With V trimmed by 5 bases and J by 2 bases, 6 bases remained unmatched. The V gene's germline CDR1 is SGHVS and CDR2 FNYEAQ. This CDR3 has 16 amino acids. The CDR3 nucleotides are TGTGCCAGCAGCGCGTCTAGCGGGGCCAACACCGGGGAGCTGTTTTTT. Amino acid sequence: CASSASSGANTGELFF.

This clone came up once. The V and J genes are TRBV6-1 and TRBJ2-7; TRBD1 agrees at 8 bases. This CDR3 contains 15 residues. Germline V lookup: CDR1 MNHNS, CDR2 SASEGT. The V and J ends lost 6 bases and 2 bases, in that order; junction bases with no gene match: 9. The CDR3 DNA follows: TGTGCCAGCAGCGAAAACTGGACAGGGACCTACGAGCAGTACTTC. This translates into CASSENWTGTYEQYF.

V usage is TRBV6-6 and J usage is TRBJ2-5, with 8 bases aligning to TRBD1. The CDR3 is 15 residues long. Trimming at V came to 0 bases and at J to 4 bases, leaving 4 bases not matched to a gene. Germline V gene lookup returns CDR1 MNHNY and CDR2 SVGAGI (reference sequence). CDR3 coding DNA: TGTGCCAGCAGTTACTCCGGACAGGGCGGAGAGACCCAGTACTTC. Its translation: CASSYSGQGGETQYF.

V gene TRBV7-2 combines with J gene TRBJ2-2; 7 positions match TRBD1. Trimming at V came to 6 bases and at J to 6 bases, leaving 10 bases not matched to a gene. The CDR3 runs 15 residues. In germline, CDR1 is SGHTA, CDR2 FQGNSA. The CDR3 sequence is CASSRARGSAGELFF. For the CDR3, the DNA is TGTGCCAGCAGTCGCGCCAGGGGGAGCGCCGGGGAGCTGTTTTTT.

The J gene is TRBJ2-5, the V gene TRBV7-9, with 8 bases lining up with TRBD2. The CDR3 extends over 15 amino acids. With V trimmed by 2 bases and J by 0 bases, 2 bases remained unmatched. In germline, CDR1 is SEHNR, CDR2 FQNEAQ (reference sequence). CDR3 coding DNA: TGTGCCAGCAGCTTAACGGGGGGGTACCAAGAGACCCAGTACTTC. It is translated as CASSLTGGYQETQYF.

The V and J genes are TRBV28 and TRBJ2-7; 9 bases agree with TRBD2. Trimming removed 7 bases from V and 3 bases from J; junction bases left unmatched: 28. The CDR3 totals 21 residues. Germline V gene data show CDR1 as MDHEN and CDR2 as SYDVKM. The CDR3: CASTLGGRASGNDIRLYEQYF. In DNA form, the CDR3 reads TGTGCCAGCACCTTGGGGGGTCGGGCTAGCGGGAATGATATTCGTCTCTACGAGCAGTACTTC.

The chain has TRBV19 and TRBJ2-1; 7 nucleotides match TRBD1. V was clipped by 4 bases and J by 3 bases; unmatched bases: 0. Germline V gene lookup returns CDR1 LNHDA and CDR2 SQIVND (reference sequence). The CDR3 runs to 13 residues. The CDR3 sequence is CASSRQGYNEQFF. CDR3 nucleotide sequence: TGTGCCAGTAGTAGACAGGGCTACAATGAGCAGTTCTTC.

A single count supports this clone. This rearrangement joins TRBV27 to TRBJ1-4; unclear D gene. The V and J ends lost 2 bases and 8 bases respectively, with 9 bases between them. CDR1 is MNHEY, CDR2 SMNVEV, per germline (reference sequence). This CDR3 has 13 residues. This CDR3 reads CASSLGLREKLFF. DNA for the CDR3: TGTGCCAGCAGTTTAGGTCTGCGAGAAAAACTGTTTTTT.

This clone turned up a few times. The rearrangement uses TRBV11-2 and TRBJ1-2; the D gene is possibly TRBD1 (5 bases). Germline loops: CDR1 SGHAT, CDR2 FQNNGV. This CDR3 comprises 13 residues. V was cut by 1 base and J by 8 bases, with 11 bases left in between. CDR3 region: CASSLGGAGGYTF. CDR3 nucleotides: TGTGCCAGCAGCTTAGGTGGGGCTGGAGGCTACACCTTC.

V usage is TRBV5-6 and J usage is TRBJ2-2, with TRBD2 identical over 11 bases. Germline CDR1 reads SGHDT; CDR2 reads YYEEEE. The CDR3 is 17 residues long. V shed 1 base and J 5 bases; nucleotides not matched to a gene: 7. The CDR3 region has the DNA TGTGCCAGCAGCTTGCTTCCTAGCGGGGGGAGTACCGGGGAGCTGTTTTTT. Its translation: CASSLLPSGGSTGELFF.

V is TRBV7-6 and J is TRBJ2-3; 7 bases align to TRBD2. The germline gives CDR1 SGHVS, CDR2 FNYEAQ. The CDR3 contains 16 residues. V gave up 5 bases and J gave up 4 bases; unmatched junction bases: 12. CDR3 DNA sequence: TGTGCCAGCAGCCCGTTGGGGGGGGTGTCGGCAGATACGCAGTATTTT. It translates to CASSPLGGVSADTQYF. Together with reference TRBV7-6 and TRBJ2-3, the CDR3 gives the full variable domain: GAGVSQSPRYKVTKRGQDVALRCDPISGHVSLYWYRQALGQGPEFLTYFNYEAQQDKSGLPNDRFSAERPEGSISTLTIQRTEQRDSAMYRCASSPLGGVSADTQYFGPGTRLTVL.

This clone showed up just once. The sample contains more than one DNA sequence encoding this CDR3. The V gene is TRBV11-3, the J gene TRBJ2-2; 7 nucleotides align to TRBD2. V was clipped by 0 bases and J by 5 bases; unmatched bases: 3. CDR1 is SGHNT, CDR2 YENEEA, per germline. CDR3 length: 15 residues. In DNA, the CDR3 is TGTGCCAGCAGCTTAGATAGAGCGGGAACCGGGGAGCTGTTTTTT. This translates into CASSLDRAGTGELFF.

This chain connects TRBV7-9 to TRBJ2-7, with 9 bases matching TRBD1. The germline V gene encodes CDR1 SEHNR and CDR2 FQNEAQ (reference sequence). V trimming: 5 bases; J trimming: 6 bases; junction bases outside the gene matches: 11. This CDR3 spans 15 amino acids. CDR3 sequence (DNA): TGTGCCAGCAGCCGCGCTTCCGGGACAGGGAGCGAGCAGTACTTC. This translates into CASSRASGTGSEQYF.

The sample holds a few counts of this clone. The chain joins TRBV6-5 to TRBJ1-1, with 11 bases identical to TRBD1. The CDR3 extends over 14 amino acids. CDR1 and CDR2 from the germline V gene are MNHEY and SVGAGI. The J segment lost 4 bases and the V segment lost 6 bases, leaving 4 bases of the junction unmatched. The DNA for the CDR3 is TGTGCCAGCAGCAAGGACAGGGGGCGCACTGAAGCTTTCTTT. It is translated as CASSKDRGRTEAFF.